These 30 T cell receptor beta chains share one sample of origin, sequenced in a study of control samples from healthy donors and cancer patients. The assay was immunoSEQ multiplex PCR, and TCRdb's table has in-frame clones only and misses some. The sample lists some 79,000 clones, around 89% occurring once. Sequencing was done on a sample of blood. The receptors were gathered from a man aged 50-59 years in good health.

The chain recombines TRBV6-6 with TRBJ1-4, with TRBD1 matching over 9 bases. This CDR3 is built from 16 residues. After removal of 5 bases from V and 8 bases from J, the junction contained 12 bases not matched to a gene. Germline loops: CDR1 MNHNY, CDR2 SVGAGI (reference sequence). Here the CDR3 reads CASSPPGGQGGEKLFF. In DNA form, the CDR3 reads TGTGCCAGCAGTCCGCCTGGGGGACAGGGCGGGGAAAAACTGTTTTTT.

In its sample, this clone was seen once. The chain couples TRBV15 to TRBJ1-5; D call uncertain. Between the trimmed V and J ends, which lost 1 base and 0 bases, there was a span of 13 bases. CDR1 is LNHNV, CDR2 YYDKDF, per germline (reference sequence). CDR3 length: 17 residues. The CDR3 DNA reads TGTGCCACCAGCAGAGTCCGGGTGCAGAATAGCAATCAGCCCCAGCATTTT. As protein: CATSRVRVQNSNQPQHF.

The gene calls are TRBV11-2 and TRBJ1-6; 9 bases line up with TRBD1. The CDR3 loop spans 15 amino acids. Per the germline V gene, CDR1 is SGHAT and CDR2 is FQNNGV. Germline trimming cut 5 bases from V and 6 bases from J; bases unmatched to any gene: 5. CDR3 sequence (DNA): TGTGCCAGCAGCCGAACAGGGGGCCTTAATTCACCCCTCCACTTT. Amino acid sequence: CASSRTGGLNSPLHF.

The chain couples TRBV27 to TRBJ2-3; D possibly corresponds to TRBD1 (6 bases). This CDR3 spans 16 amino acids. Germline-derived CDR1 and CDR2 are MNHEY and SMNVEV (reference sequence). The ends were cut back, 3 bases at V and 2 bases at J, with 15 bases in the middle. The CDR3 protein is CASSFKAGADTDTQYF. The CDR3 bases are TGTGCCAGCAGTTTTAAGGCAGGGGCAGACACAGATACGCAGTATTTT.

The chain has TRBV4-1 and TRBJ1-2; 7 bases fit TRBD1. The V gene's germline CDR1 is MGHRA and CDR2 YSYEKL. Losses at the gene ends were 4 bases for V and 3 bases for J; bases not matched to a gene: 5. The CDR3 extends over 14 amino acids. The DNA of the CDR3 is TGCGCCAGCAGCCTCTATGACAGGGACTATGGCTACACCTTC. It encodes CASSLYDRDYGYTF.

The V call is TRBV7-2, the J call TRBJ2-5, with D hard to call. The CDR3 spans 13 residues. The V gene's germline CDR1 is SGHTA and CDR2 FQGNSA. With 1 base removed from V and 7 bases from J, the gap between germline ends came to 10 bases. The CDR3 sequence is CASSLDYGRTQYF. The DNA of the CDR3 is TGTGCCAGCAGCTTAGACTACGGTAGGACCCAGTACTTC.

The rearrangement uses TRBV24-1 and TRBJ2-5; D is perhaps TRBD1 (6 bases). Germline lookup yields CDR1 KGHDR and CDR2 SFDVKD. Trimming took 4 bases from V and 2 from J, leaving 16 bases between them. The CDR3 runs to 16 residues. The CDR3, as DNA: TGTGCCACCAGTGAATTGGGGGACACTCTGCAAGAGACCCAGTACTTC. Translation: CATSELGDTLQETQYF.

The chain links TRBV7-6 to TRBJ1-5; weak D call: TRBD1 (5 bases). V lost 6 bases, J lost 8 bases, and 14 bases lay in between. The CDR3 extends over 13 amino acids. Looked up from germline, CDR1 is SGHVS and CDR2 is FNYEAQ. CDR3 in DNA: TGTGCCAGCAGTTGGGGCCCGACGGAGCCCCAGCATTTT. Protein product: CASSWGPTEPQHF.

V is TRBV29-1 and J is TRBJ1-2, with D possibly matching TRBD1 (5 bases). V lost 5 bases, J lost 6 bases, and 22 bases lay in between. This CDR3 is 15 amino acids long. Germline loops: CDR1 SQVTM, CDR2 ANQGSEA. CDR3 region: CSVIGAAVSGDGYTF. The CDR3 coding sequence is TGCAGCGTTATAGGGGCCGCCGTTTCTGGGGATGGCTACACCTTC.

The rearrangement uses TRBV21-1 and TRBJ2-3; the DNA was not used to check the table's D call, TRBD2. TRBV21-1 is an annotated pseudogene. The CDR3 runs to 17 residues. CDR3 sequence reads: CASSKAGGGGMVDTQYF. The CDR3 DNA sequence: TGTGCCAGCAGCAAAGCTGGGGGCGGGGGGATGGTAGATACGCAGTATTTT.

There are a few counts of this clone. The V gene is TRBV11-3, the J gene TRBJ2-5; D is ambiguous. This CDR3 has 13 amino acids. The V gene lost 2 bases and the J gene lost 4 bases, with 8 bases spanning the gap. Germline CDR1 is SGHNT and CDR2 is YENEEA. The CDR3, as DNA: TGTGCCAGCAGCTTAAACATACGAGAGACCCAGTACTTC. This translates into CASSLNIRETQYF.

The rearrangement links TRBV5-1 to TRBJ2-3; 9 nucleotides agree with TRBD1. Germline CDR1 reads SGHRS; CDR2 reads YFSETQ. V shed 3 bases and J 0 bases; nucleotides not matched to a gene: 2. The CDR3 length is 15 residues. CDR3 protein: CASSWGQGSTDTQYF. The CDR3 DNA sequence: TGCGCCAGCAGCTGGGGACAGGGAAGCACAGATACGCAGTATTTT. The whole variable domain, filled in from reference TRBV5-1 and TRBJ2-3, reads KAGVTQTPRYLIKTRGQQVTLSCSPISGHRSVSWYQQTPGQGLQFLFEYFSETQRNKGNFPGRFSGRQFSNSRSEMNVSTLELGDSALYLCASSWGQGSTDTQYFGPGTRLTVL.

This chain joins TRBV14 and TRBJ2-7; 11 bases are shared with TRBD1. The CDR3 is 15 amino acids. Germline CDR1 is SGHDN and CDR2 is FVKESK. V shed 4 bases and J 7 bases; nucleotides not matched to a gene: 9. CDR3 nucleotide sequence: TGTGCCAGCAGCCCAGCAGGGACAGGGGGGAAAGAGCAGTACTTC. It codes for CASSPAGTGGKEQYF.

V and J are TRBV6-2 or TRBV6-3 and TRBJ2-7; D is ambiguous. This CDR3 region has 11 residues. The germline V and J ends were trimmed by 0 bases and 6 bases, with 3 bases remaining between them. From germline, CDR1 is MNHEY and CDR2 SVGEGT. CDR3 region: CASSYSSEQYF. The CDR3 nucleotides read TGTGCCAGCAGTTACTCGTCCGAGCAGTACTTC.

The sample holds a few counts of this clone. The chain joins TRBV2 to TRBJ1-3, with 7 bases fitting TRBD1. Germline trimming cut 4 bases from V and 2 bases from J; bases unmatched to any gene: 2. The CDR3 is 14 residues long. Germline values: CDR1 SNHLY, CDR2 FYNNEI. CDR3 coding DNA: TGTGCCAGCAGTGTCGACAGGGCTGGAAACACCATATATTTT. The encoded protein is CASSVDRAGNTIYF.

The rearrangement joins TRBV19 to TRBJ1-2, with TRBD1 matching over 8 bases. V shed 7 bases and J 1 base; nucleotides not matched to a gene: 17. The CDR3 sequence is 18 residues long. Per germline, CDR1 LNHDA and CDR2 SQIVND (reference sequence). The CDR3 DNA sequence: TGTGCCAGTACCTCTTTTGCGGTAAGGGACAGGCTTAACTATGGCTACACCTTC. Amino acid sequence: CASTSFAVRDRLNYGYTF.

This clone appeared a single time. The J gene is TRBJ1-4, the V gene TRBV7-2, with TRBD1 as a possible D gene (5 bases). Per the germline V gene, CDR1 is SGHTA and CDR2 is FQGNSA. V was trimmed by 4 bases and J by 8 bases, leaving 14 bases between them. This CDR3 spans 14 amino acids. CDR3 region: CASSWTRGGEKLFF. Here the CDR3 DNA reads TGTGCCAGCAGCTGGACAAGGGGCGGGGAAAAACTGTTTTTT.

The J gene is TRBJ1-3, the V gene TRBV10-3, with 8 positions matching TRBD1. Germline CDR1 is ENHRY and CDR2 is SYGVKD. The CDR3 totals 16 residues. Unmatched junction bases numbered 9, after V lost 6 bases and J lost 2 bases. The CDR3 region has the DNA TGTGCCATCAGCCCCTCGACAGGGGTCGCTGGAAACACCATATATTTT. This translates into CAISPSTGVAGNTIYF.

The chain uses TRBV19 and TRBJ2-7; D perhaps matches TRBD2 (5 bases). The germline CDR1 and CDR2 sequences are LNHDA and SQIVND (reference sequence). The CDR3 length is 13 residues. Trimming cost V 5 bases and J 2 bases, with 10 bases left between them. The CDR3 coding sequence is TGTGCCAGTAGTCAAGGACTGACCTACGAGCAGTACTTC. Its protein is CASSQGLTYEQYF. The variable domain in full, with the rest retrieved from reference TRBV19 and TRBJ2-7, is DGGITQSPKYLFRKEGQNVTLSCEQNLNHDAMYWYRQDPGQGLRLIYYSQIVNDFQKGDIAEGYSVSREKKESFPLTVTSAQKNPTAFYLCASSQGLTYEQYFGPGTRLTVT.

The chain combines TRBV5-1 with TRBJ2-3; D unclear. V was pared by 1 base and J by 2 bases, with 14 bases between. There are 16 residues in the CDR3. Germline values: CDR1 SGHRS, CDR2 YFSETQ. The CDR3 DNA is TGCGCCAGCAGCTTGTCACAAGTTACCATCACAGATACGCAGTATTTT. This sequence encodes CASSLSQVTITDTQYF.

The chain carries TRBV7-2 and TRBJ1-6; the match to TRBD1 covers 7 bases. CDR1 SGHTA and CDR2 FQGNSA come from the germline V gene. The CDR3 loop spans 14 amino acids. V trimming: 5 bases; J trimming: 11 bases; junction bases outside the gene matches: 9. CDR3 sequence: CASSPTSTGTPLHF. CDR3 in DNA: TGTGCCAGCAGCCCGACATCGACAGGGACACCCCTCCACTTT. The variable domain in full, with the rest retrieved from reference TRBV7-2 and TRBJ1-6, is GAGVSQSPSNKVTEKGKDVELRCDPISGHTALYWYRQSLGQGLEFLIYFQGNSAPDKSGLPSDRFSAERTGGSVSTLTIQRTQQEDSAVYLCASSPTSTGTPLHFGNGTRLTVT.

The rearrangement joins TRBV7-6 to TRBJ2-2; TRBD1 matches 9 bases. With V trimmed by 4 bases and J by 3 bases, 3 bases remained unmatched. CDR1 is SGHVS, CDR2 FNYEAQ, per germline. The CDR3 loop spans 15 amino acids. CDR3: CASSSWTGDTGELFF. Written as DNA, the CDR3 is TGTGCCAGCAGCTCCTGGACAGGGGACACCGGGGAGCTGTTTTTT.

This clone came up a few times. V usage is TRBV6-2 or TRBV6-3 and J usage is TRBJ1-1; TRBD1 matches at 9 bases. The length of the CDR3 is 12 residues. Germline-derived CDR1 and CDR2 are MNHEY and SVGEGT. V lost 5 bases, J lost 11 bases, and 6 bases stayed unmatched. The CDR3 region has the DNA TGTGCCAGCAGTCCACAGGACAGGGGCGCTTTCTTT. As protein: CASSPQDRGAFF.

This chain links TRBV11-3 with TRBJ2-1, with 11 bases fitting TRBD2. The CDR3 totals 16 residues. The junction had 7 bases not matched to a gene; V was cut back by 2 bases and J by 7 bases. Looked up from germline, CDR1 is SGHNT and CDR2 is YENEEA. The CDR3 loop reads CASSLSQGLAVNEQFF. Written as DNA, the CDR3 is TGTGCCAGCAGCTTAAGCCAGGGACTAGCGGTAAATGAGCAGTTCTTC.

The rearrangement joins TRBV2 to TRBJ2-1, with D possibly called TRBD1 or TRBD2 (5 bases each). The CDR3 consists of 12 residues. Germline CDR1 is SNHLY and CDR2 is FYNNEI. Trimming took off 8 bases at V and 7 bases at J, with 12 bases between the two ends. CDR3 sequence (DNA): TGTGCCAGCGGGGGTTGGGGTAATGAGCAGTTCTTC. Protein product: CASGGWGNEQFF.

This clone appeared once. V is TRBV2 and J is TRBJ2-4, with 9 bases lining up with TRBD2. The CDR3 length is 18 residues. J was trimmed by 1 base and V by 3 bases; bases with no gene match: 10. Germline CDR1 SNHLY, CDR2 FYNNEI. Here the CDR3 reads CASSDLRAGGVAKNIQYF. CDR3 DNA: TGTGCCAGCAGTGATTTAAGAGCGGGGGGTGTCGCCAAAAACATTCAGTACTTC.

V is TRBV3-1 (or the pseudogene TRBV3-2) and J is TRBJ2-7; D not certain. CDR1 and CDR2 (germline): LGHDT, YNNKEL (reference sequence). The CDR3 is made up of 14 amino acids. V lost 4 bases and J 4 bases, leaving 14 bases between the germline ends. This chain's CDR3 is CASSPDPDYYEQYF. In nucleotides, the CDR3 is TGTGCCAGCAGCCCGGACCCAGATTATTACGAGCAGTACTTC.

This chain connects TRBV7-2 to TRBJ2-3; 10 nucleotides agree with TRBD2. The J segment lost 0 bases and the V segment lost 3 bases, leaving 12 bases of the junction unmatched. The CDR3 runs to 19 residues. Germline CDR1 reads SGHTA; CDR2 reads FQGNSA. The CDR3: CASSLGGLAPPPSTDTQYF. In DNA, the CDR3 is TGTGCCAGCAGCTTGGGGGGACTAGCGCCGCCCCCCAGCACAGATACGCAGTATTTT.

In DNA form, the CDR3 reads TGTGCCAGCAGTAGAATGGGGGTGGAGACCCAGTACTTC. It specifies CASSRMGVETQYF. The chain links TRBV9 to TRBJ2-5; D possibly matches TRBD1 or TRBD2 (5 bases each). CDR1 is SGDLS, CDR2 YYNGEE, per germline. The CDR3 covers 13 residues. The V and J ends lost 5 bases and 5 bases respectively, with 13 bases between them.

The sample holds one count of this clone. The V and J genes are TRBV6-5 and TRBJ1-2; 7 nucleotides agree with TRBD1. The CDR3 extends over 15 amino acids. V lost 0 bases, J lost 3 bases, and 4 bases stayed unmatched. Germline loops: CDR1 MNHEY, CDR2 SVGAGI. CDR3 nucleotides: TGTGCCAGCAGTTACTCAGCGGGGACAGACTATGGCTACACCTTC. Residues: CASSYSAGTDYGYTF.